These 31 T cell receptor beta chains were all obtained from the same sample, sequenced in a study of Graves' ophthalmopathy and Graves' hyperthyroidism. As the template, RNA transcripts were used to amplify TCR beta CDR3 regions. The workflow started with a first-round RT-PCR run with HTBI primers and then moved on to a second-round multiplex PCR. One entry per CDR3 protein, called by TCRdb with MiXCR from the multiplex PCR reads. Of 680,000 or so distinct CDR3 sequences in the sample, over 20% were seen once. The sequenced sample consisted of peripheral blood. These receptors were collected from a woman aged 18-30 years with stable Graves' hyperthyroidism. Some clones in this sample may be carry-over from other donors' samples.

The rearrangement uses TRBV29-1 and TRBJ2-5, with 7 bases fitting TRBD1. The V gene's germline CDR1 is SQVTM and CDR2 ANQGSEA. V gave up 8 bases and J gave up 4 bases; unmatched junction bases: 4. CDR3 length equals 11 residues. The CDR3 reads CSLTGRETQYF. Written as DNA, the CDR3 is TGCAGCTTGACAGGGCGAGAGACCCAGTACTTC.

This clonotype was detected many times. V is TRBV5-5 and J is TRBJ1-6; D unclear. The CDR3 sequence is 15 residues long. The V end was cut by 0 bases, the J end by 12 bases, with 16 bases between. Germline V gives CDR1 SGHKS, CDR2 YYEKEE (reference sequence). The CDR3 DNA reads TGTGCCAGCAGCTTGGAGGCGACGGCAGAAGGACCCCTCCACTTT. This encodes CASSLEATAEGPLHF.

The chain carries TRBV27 and TRBJ2-2; D call uncertain. CDR3 length: 11 amino acids. The V end lost 8 bases, the J end lost 7 bases, and 8 bases lay between the germline ends. Germline-derived CDR1 and CDR2 are MNHEY and SMNVEV (reference sequence). The CDR3 bases are TGTGCCAGCGTCTGGGGCGGGGAGCTGTTTTTT. It translates to CASVWGGELFF.

This clonotype was found many times. The chain is built from TRBV4-1 and TRBJ2-5, with 9 bases matching TRBD1. CDR1 and CDR2 (germline): MGHRA, YSYEKL. V was clipped by 2 bases and J by 5 bases; unmatched bases: 6. CDR3 length equals 15 residues. The CDR3 nucleotides read TGCGCCAGCAGCCAAACAGGGGGCCGCCCGGAGACCCAGTACTTC. Amino acid sequence: CASSQTGGRPETQYF.

Many counts were recorded for this clonotype. At one boundary the junction diverges from the germline segment, which might be a read error. V is TRBV20-1 and J is TRBJ2-4; D call uncertain. CDR1 DFQATT and CDR2 SNEGSKA come from the germline V gene (reference sequence). The CDR3 spans 12 residues. CDR3 bases: TGCAGTGCTAGAGATCGAAATCGGGTTCTAGACTTC. Translation: CSARDRNRVLDF.

This clonotype was seen ten or more times. The chain joins TRBV6-1 to TRBJ1-1, with D possibly being TRBD1 (5 bases). Germline V gives CDR1 MNHNS, CDR2 SASEGT. V was shortened by 4 bases and J by 1 base, with 16 bases between the two germline ends. CDR3 length: 16 residues. In nucleotides, the CDR3 is TGTGCCAGCAGTGTGGGACGGGCCTCTCGGAACACTGAAGCTTTCTTT. Translating gives CASSVGRASRNTEAFF.

This clonotype was observed many times. V usage is TRBV6-5 and J usage is TRBJ1-2; a weak D match, TRBD1 (6 bases). Germline values: CDR1 MNHEY, CDR2 SVGAGI. The CDR3 has 15 amino acids. Trimming stripped 4 bases from V and 8 bases from J, with 20 bases between. CDR3 sequence: CASSSPDGTTGGYTF. The CDR3 bases are TGTGCCAGCAGTTCCCCGGACGGGACAACCGGGGGCTACACCTTC.

In its sample, this clonotype was seen many times. The chain combines TRBV6-5 with TRBJ2-5; 7 nucleotides line up with TRBD2. The germline V gene has CDR1 MNHEY and CDR2 SVGAGI. The CDR3 is 17 amino acids. After removal of 2 bases from V and 2 bases from J, the junction contained 11 bases not matched to a gene. The DNA for the CDR3 is TGTGCCAGCAGTTACCCTTACGGGGGAGGGGATCAAGAGACCCAGTACTTC. Amino acids: CASSYPYGGGDQETQYF.

This clonotype has at least ten counts. The chain uses TRBV2 and TRBJ2-7; 13 bases are shared with TRBD2. From germline, CDR1 is SNHLY and CDR2 FYNNEI. With 4 bases clipped from V and 5 bases from J, the junction kept 5 bases outside the gene matches. The CDR3 contains 15 residues. The CDR3 region has the DNA TGTGCCAGCAGTGGTCTCGGACTAGCGGGGGACGAGCAGTACTTC. Protein sequence: CASSGLGLAGDEQYF.

This clonotype was counted at least ten times. The gene calls are TRBV12-3 or TRBV12-4 and TRBJ1-2; 7 positions match TRBD1. The V gene end was trimmed by 7 bases and the J gene end by 8 bases; junction bases not matched to a gene: 13. This CDR3 is built from 14 residues. CDR3 sequence: CASTRVGTVVGYTF. The DNA for the CDR3 is TGTGCCAGCACCCGAGTCGGGACAGTGGTCGGCTACACCTTC.

The V gene is TRBV6-1, the J gene TRBJ1-5; D is undetermined. CDR1 MNHNS and CDR2 SASEGT come from the germline V gene. V lost 7 bases and J 2 bases, leaving 15 bases between the germline ends. The CDR3 extends over 15 amino acids. This CDR3 is CASTSRVLGNQPQHF. As DNA, the CDR3 is TGTGCCAGCACAAGTCGGGTTTTGGGCAATCAGCCCCAGCATTTT.

This clonotype was observed many times. The chain uses TRBV6-2 or TRBV6-3 and TRBJ1-5; 7 bases map to TRBD1. The germline V gene has CDR1 MNHEY and CDR2 SVGEGT. The CDR3 extends over 13 amino acids. After removal of 6 bases from V and 1 base from J, the junction contained 0 bases not matched to a gene. The CDR3 DNA sequence: TGTGCCAGCAGGGACAGGAGCAATCAGCCCCAGCATTTT. Amino acids: CASRDRSNQPQHF.

This clonotype was observed a few times. J is TRBJ2-5 and V is TRBV6-1; D possibly matches TRBD1 or TRBD2 (5 bases each). CDR1 MNHNS and CDR2 SASEGT come from the germline V gene. The CDR3 runs to 11 residues. V lost 11 bases and J lost 5, with 12 bases in between. The CDR3 spells CAGQGVETQYF. The DNA of the CDR3 is TGTGCCGGCCAGGGAGTGGAGACCCAGTACTTC.

At least ten counts were recorded for this clonotype. This rearrangement joins TRBV11-2 to TRBJ2-5; possibly TRBD2 for D (6 bases). CDR3 length: 16 amino acids. V lost 5 bases and J lost 5, with 21 bases in between. Germline-derived CDR1 and CDR2 are SGHAT and FQNNGV. The CDR3 bases are TGTGCCAGCAGCCCCAGTCGTCTCTCGGGAGTGGAGACCCAGTACTTC. Its translation: CASSPSRLSGVETQYF. The whole variable domain, filled in from reference TRBV11-2 and TRBJ2-5, reads EAGVAQSPRYKIIEKRQSVAFWCNPISGHATLYWYQQILGQGPKLLIQFQNNGVVDDSQLPKDRFSAERLKGVDSTLKIQPAKLEDSAVYLCASSPSRLSGVETQYFGPGTRLLVL.

The V and J genes are TRBV6-1 and TRBJ1-1; 9 bases fit TRBD1. The CDR3 length is 14 residues. Per germline, CDR1 MNHNS and CDR2 SASEGT. J gave up 6 bases and V 6 bases, and 8 bases lay outside the gene matches. The CDR3 coding sequence is TGTGCCAGCAGGTTGACAGGGGGAAAAGCTGAAGCTTTCTTT. Its translation: CASRLTGGKAEAFF.

J is TRBJ2-5 and V is TRBV24-1; 7 nucleotides agree with TRBD1. The V gene's germline CDR1 is KGHDR and CDR2 SFDVKD. The CDR3 is 14 amino acids. V lost 4 bases and J lost 9; bases outside the gene matches: 10. This CDR3 reads CATSDRRDSWAQYF. CDR3 in DNA: TGTGCCACCAGTGACCGACGGGACAGCTGGGCCCAGTACTTC.

In this sample, this clonotype turned up many times. The V gene is TRBV13, the J gene TRBJ2-5; 7 bases match TRBD1. This CDR3 has 14 amino acids. V lost 5 bases and J lost 3; bases outside the gene matches: 6. Germline V gene sequence: CDR1 PRHDT, CDR2 FYEKMQ (reference sequence). The CDR3 protein is CASSRQGLKETQYF. CDR3 in DNA: TGTGCCAGCAGCCGACAGGGTCTGAAAGAGACCCAGTACTTC.

The chain is built from TRBV6-1 and TRBJ1-1, with D unclear. V lost 3 bases to trimming and J lost 2 bases, with 10 bases between them. The germline CDR1 and CDR2 sequences are MNHNS and SASEGT. The CDR3 has 14 residues. As DNA, the CDR3 is TGTGCCAGCAGTGATGGATCGGGAAACACTGAAGCTTTCTTT. This codes for CASSDGSGNTEAFF.

This clonotype was observed many times. The V gene is TRBV28, the J gene TRBJ2-2; D not resolved. The CDR3 loop spans 14 amino acids. V gave up 3 bases and J gave up 7 bases, with 12 bases separating them. Germline V lookup: CDR1 MDHEN, CDR2 SYDVKM. The DNA for the CDR3 is TGTGCCAGCAGTTTGTGGGCGAAAGTCGGGGAGCTGTTTTTT. As protein: CASSLWAKVGELFF.

The chain joins TRBV12-3 or TRBV12-4 to TRBJ1-1; D perhaps matches TRBD1 (6 bases). The CDR3 runs 14 residues. Trimming left V 5 bases short and J 2 bases short, with 12 bases between. CDR3 DNA sequence: TGTGCCAGCAGTCCCCTACAGGGAAACACTGAAGCTTTCTTT. This codes for CASSPLQGNTEAFF.

This clonotype was detected ten times or more. This sequence joins TRBV9 and TRBJ2-5; 8 nucleotides line up with TRBD2. The CDR3 consists of 16 residues. Per germline, CDR1 SGDLS and CDR2 YYNGEE. With V trimmed by 2 bases and J by 1 base, 7 bases remained unmatched. This CDR3 reads CASSVGSGGLQETQYF. Here the CDR3 DNA reads TGTGCCAGCAGCGTCGGGAGCGGGGGCCTCCAAGAGACCCAGTACTTC.

The chain combines TRBV12-3 or TRBV12-4 with TRBJ2-7; D gene uncertain. The ends were cut back, 5 bases at V and 1 base at J, with 18 bases in the middle. This CDR3 is 16 amino acids long. DNA for the CDR3: TGTGCCAGCAGTACCACCTCCAGGAGCCCTTCCTACGAGCAGTACTTC. Encoded protein: CASSTTSRSPSYEQYF.

This clonotype has a count of ten or more. The genes are TRBV6-1 and TRBJ2-5, with TRBD2 matching over 7 bases. V dropped 6 bases and J dropped 7; count of bases not matched to a gene: 20. CDR1 MNHNS and CDR2 SASEGT come from the germline V gene. CDR3 length equals 17 residues. CDR3 in amino acids: CASSTARVGGPRGTQYF. In DNA, the CDR3 is TGTGCCAGCAGCACCGCTAGAGTGGGAGGGCCGAGAGGGACCCAGTACTTC.

This clonotype has only a few counts. The genes are TRBV20-1 and TRBJ1-1, with D possibly matching TRBD1 (6 bases). Germline CDR1 DFQATT, CDR2 SNEGSKA (reference sequence). CDR3 size: 12 residues. The ends were cut back, 5 bases at V and 11 bases at J, with 18 bases in the middle. The CDR3 DNA reads as TGCAGTGCTGTAGACAGGTGGAGAAGGGCTTTCTTT. Amino acid sequence: CSAVDRWRRAFF.

This clonotype has a count of ten or more. The chain combines TRBV27 with TRBJ2-7; a possible D gene is TRBD1 (6 bases). Germline V gives CDR1 MNHEY, CDR2 SMNVEV (reference sequence). The CDR3 totals 14 residues. Trimming removed 4 bases at V and 3 bases at J, with 13 bases between. This CDR3 reads CASSSADSLYEQYF. Here the CDR3 DNA reads TGTGCCAGCAGTTCCGCGGACAGCCTCTACGAGCAGTACTTC.

This clonotype was counted many times. The genes are TRBV11-1 and TRBJ1-1, with a tentative D call TRBD1 (5 bases). V was cut by 2 bases and J by 1 base, with 23 bases left in between. This CDR3 spans 19 amino acids. In germline, CDR1 is SGHAT, CDR2 FQDESV (reference sequence). CDR3 residues: CASSLSGKTRVSGNTEAFF. The CDR3 DNA sequence: TGTGCCAGCAGCTTATCAGGGAAGACACGCGTATCGGGGAACACTGAAGCTTTCTTT.

The CDR3 loop reads CASSSGTGGPEAFF. CDR3 coding DNA: TGTGCCAGCAGTTCCGGGACAGGGGGACCTGAAGCTTTCTTT. The chain is built from TRBV7-9 and TRBJ1-1; 11 nucleotides align to TRBD1. Unmatched junction bases numbered 6, after V lost 6 bases and J lost 6 bases. Germline CDR1 reads SEHNR; CDR2 reads FQNEAQ (reference sequence). The CDR3 length is 14 residues.

The DNA of the CDR3 is TGCAGTGCTAGAGTCCCGGCAACTCCGAACACTGAAGCTTTCTTT. Protein product: CSARVPATPNTEAFF. J is TRBJ1-1 and V is TRBV20-1; D gene uncertain. This CDR3 region has 15 residues. From germline, CDR1 is DFQATT and CDR2 SNEGSKA (reference sequence). Trimming removed 1 base from V and 1 base from J, with 13 bases in between.

The chain has TRBV2 and TRBJ2-4; D unresolved. There are 14 residues in the CDR3. Trimming removed 6 bases from V and 0 bases from J, with 9 bases in between. Germline values: CDR1 SNHLY, CDR2 FYNNEI. DNA for the CDR3: TGTGCCAGCAGGGAAATTATAGCCAAAAACATTCAGTACTTC. As protein: CASREIIAKNIQYF.

The chain is built from TRBV4-3 and TRBJ2-5; 10 bases match TRBD2. This CDR3 contains 15 residues. The germline gives CDR1 LGHNA, CDR2 YSLEER. J gave up 2 bases and V 4 bases, and 4 bases lay outside the gene matches. The CDR3 DNA sequence: TGCGCCAGCAGCCGAGAGCGGGGGGGACAAGAGACCCAGTACTTC. Translating it yields CASSRERGGQETQYF.

This clonotype was found many times. The chain recombines TRBV20-1 with TRBJ2-5; weak D call: TRBD2 (5 bases). Deletions cut 4 bases from V and 5 bases from J, with 29 bases between. This CDR3 spans 18 amino acids. Germline loops: CDR1 DFQATT, CDR2 SNEGSKA (reference sequence). The CDR3 region is CSANPYNRGPRWEETQYF. As DNA, the CDR3 is TGCAGTGCTAATCCCTATAATCGCGGACCGAGGTGGGAGGAGACCCAGTACTTC.